Following are 32 T cell receptor beta chains from one sample sequenced in a study of blood T cell repertoires in COVID-19. Assay used: immunoSEQ multiplex PCR; TCRdb lists only in-frame clones, some missing. Here the sample spans roughly 62,000 clones, about 77% being singletons. Sequenced: peripheral blood. The receptors were sampled from a human donor in a cohort sampled during active COVID-19.

The V and J genes are TRBV9 and TRBJ2-2; 8 nucleotides match TRBD2. Germline CDR1 SGDLS, CDR2 YYNGEE. This CDR3 region has 16 residues. J lost 5 bases, V lost 2 bases, and 8 bases had no gene match. The CDR3 region is CASSVHSGSDTGELFF. The CDR3 DNA sequence: TGTGCCAGCAGCGTCCACAGCGGGAGCGATACCGGGGAGCTGTTTTTT.

There are a few counts of this clone. The rearrangement uses TRBV10-1 and TRBJ1-4; D ambiguous. This CDR3 is 15 amino acids long. Germline CDR1 WNHNN, CDR2 SYGVQD (reference sequence). Trimming removed 4 bases at V and 3 bases at J, with 12 bases between. The CDR3 reads CASSVTGKPNEKLFF. CDR3 DNA sequence: TGCGCCAGCAGTGTGACGGGGAAGCCTAATGAAAAACTGTTTTTT.

In its sample, this clone was seen a few times. V is TRBV4-2 and J is TRBJ1-5, with D possibly being TRBD1 (5 bases). Looked up from germline, CDR1 is LGHNA and CDR2 is YNFKEQ. The CDR3 extends over 16 amino acids. Trimming removed 0 bases at V and 2 bases at J, with 11 bases between. For the CDR3, the DNA is TGTGCCAGCAGCCAAGATCCCGTGACAGGCAATCAGCCCCAGCATTTT. This sequence encodes CASSQDPVTGNQPQHF.

The rearrangement links TRBV19 to TRBJ2-4; tentative D call: TRBD1 (6 bases). The CDR3 has 16 residues. Germline V gene data show CDR1 as LNHDA and CDR2 as SQIVND (reference sequence). V was cut by 5 bases and J by 2 bases, with 16 bases left in between. The CDR3 bases are TGTGCCAGTAGTCCAGCAGGGACAATTACCAAAAACATTCAGTACTTC. Amino acids: CASSPAGTITKNIQYF. The full variable domain, with the rest looked up from reference TRBV19 and TRBJ2-4, is DGGITQSPKYLFRKEGQNVTLSCEQNLNHDAMYWYRQDPGQGLRLIYYSQIVNDFQKGDIAEGYSVSREKKESFPLTVTSAQKNPTAFYLCASSPAGTITKNIQYFGAGTRLSVL.

This clone was seen just once. The chain links TRBV21-1 to TRBJ1-5; the table's D call of TRBD1 was not tested on the DNA. TRBV21-1 is an annotated pseudogene. The CDR3 is 15 amino acids. The CDR3 DNA sequence: TGTGCCAGCAGCAAAGTAGGGGCTAGCAATCAGCCCCAGCATTTT. Translation: CASSKVGASNQPQHF.

This chain connects TRBV5-1 to TRBJ2-3; D is undetermined. Trimming left V 1 base short and J 2 bases short, with 11 bases between. Germline assignment: CDR1 SGHRS and CDR2 YFSETQ. The CDR3 totals 15 residues. The CDR3 loop reads CASSLPRSHTDTQYF. Written as DNA, the CDR3 is TGCGCCAGCAGCTTGCCCAGGTCCCACACAGATACGCAGTATTTT.

This chain uses TRBV6-1 with TRBJ2-7; D possibly corresponds to TRBD1 (6 bases). The CDR3 has 15 residues. Trimming took 3 bases from V and 3 from J, leaving 15 bases between them. Germline V gene sequence: CDR1 MNHNS, CDR2 SASEGT. CDR3 sequence reads: CASSDPATGGYEQYF. The CDR3 DNA reads as TGTGCCAGCAGTGACCCGGCGACAGGAGGCTACGAGCAGTACTTC.

V and J are TRBV6-5 and TRBJ1-3; TRBD1 aligns across 7 bases. The CDR3 extends over 13 amino acids. V lost 6 bases to trimming and J lost 7 bases; unmatched junction nucleotides: 6. Germline loops: CDR1 MNHEY, CDR2 SVGAGI. DNA for the CDR3: TGTGCCAGCAGGCGGGACAGCACGAACACCATATATTTT. Its translation is CASRRDSTNTIYF.

The V gene is TRBV2, the J gene TRBJ2-5; TRBD2 agrees at 7 bases. Germline-derived CDR1 and CDR2 are SNHLY and FYNNEI. V trimming: 5 bases; J trimming: 4 bases; junction bases outside the gene matches: 4. This CDR3 region has 13 residues. CDR3 amino acids: CASSSGAGETQYF. The CDR3 DNA reads TGTGCCAGCAGTAGCGGGGCGGGAGAGACCCAGTACTTC.

This chain joins TRBV6-1 and TRBJ1-5; 7 nucleotides match TRBD1. After removal of 0 bases from V and 2 bases from J, the junction contained 4 bases not matched to a gene. Germline V CDR1 and CDR2: MNHNS, SASEGT. There are 16 residues in the CDR3. CDR3 nucleotide sequence: TGTGCCAGCAGTGAAGCCGAGGGGGCGGGCAATCAGCCCCAGCATTTT. Translated, it gives CASSEAEGAGNQPQHF.

The chain joins TRBV28 to TRBJ2-7; D is perhaps TRBD1 (6 bases). CDR1 is MDHEN, CDR2 SYDVKM, per germline. V shed 6 bases and J shed 3 bases, with 15 bases lying between them. The CDR3 covers 14 residues. CDR3 amino acids: CASSPHRVLYEQYF. The CDR3 coding sequence is TGTGCCAGCAGCCCCCACAGGGTTCTCTACGAGCAGTACTTC.

The chain employs TRBV2 and TRBJ2-7; tentative D call: TRBD1 (5 bases). Between the trimmed V and J ends, which lost 3 bases and 3 bases, there was a span of 15 bases. The germline CDR1 and CDR2 sequences are SNHLY and FYNNEI. The CDR3 runs to 15 residues. The DNA for the CDR3 is TGTGCCAGCAGTGATTTTTCAGGGAAAAGCTACGAGCAGTACTTC. Encoded protein: CASSDFSGKSYEQYF. The full variable domain, its missing parts supplied by reference TRBV2 and TRBJ2-7, is EPEVTQTPSHQVTQMGQEVILRCVPISNHLYFYWYRQILGQKVEFLVSFYNNEISEKSEIFDDQFSVERPDGSNFTLKIRSTKLEDSAMYFCASSDFSGKSYEQYFGPGTRLTVT.

This clone is medium-sized in the sample. V gene TRBV18 combines with J gene TRBJ2-6, with unresolved D. The length of the CDR3 is 16 residues. Germline lookup yields CDR1 KGHSH and CDR2 LQKENI. The germline V and J ends were trimmed by 3 bases and 0 bases, with 9 bases remaining between them. The chain's CDR3 is CASSPLRISGANVLTF. CDR3 coding DNA: TGTGCCAGCTCACCTCTTCGTATCTCTGGGGCCAACGTCCTGACTTTC.

V usage is TRBV27 and J usage is TRBJ2-7, with 9 positions matching TRBD2. The germline CDR1 and CDR2 sequences are MNHEY and SMNVEV (reference sequence). V was clipped by 2 bases and J by 4 bases; unmatched bases: 9. This CDR3 region has 16 residues. CDR3 in amino acids: CASSLKGASGNYEQYF. DNA of the CDR3: TGTGCCAGCAGTTTAAAGGGGGCTAGCGGGAATTACGAGCAGTACTTC.

V and J are TRBV6-2 or TRBV6-3 and TRBJ2-5; tentatively, D is TRBD1 (6 bases). The CDR3 loop spans 14 amino acids. Germline assignment: CDR1 MNHEY and CDR2 SVGEGT. Trimming removed 2 bases from V and 7 bases from J, with 14 bases in between. The CDR3 DNA is TGTGCCAGCAGTTACACCGGGACACCCGGGACCCAGTACTTC. It specifies CASSYTGTPGTQYF.

The genes are TRBV10-2 and TRBJ2-3; 11 nucleotides line up with TRBD2. This CDR3 is built from 15 residues. Per germline, CDR1 WSHSY and CDR2 SAAADI. V gave up 5 bases and J gave up 4 bases; unmatched junction bases: 5. The CDR3 spells CASSYLAGGADTQYF. The CDR3, as DNA: TGCGCCAGCAGTTACCTAGCGGGAGGCGCAGATACGCAGTATTTT.

The CDR3 DNA sequence: TGTGCCAGCAGCTGGGGGACTAGCGGGAGTACCGGGGAGCTGTTTTTT. Translating gives CASSWGTSGSTGELFF. The J gene is TRBJ2-2, the V gene TRBV5-5; 14 nucleotides align to TRBD2. This CDR3 has 16 residues. Germline CDR1 reads SGHKS; CDR2 reads YYEKEE (reference sequence). V lost 3 bases, J lost 5 bases, and 3 bases stayed unmatched.

The chain carries TRBV30 and TRBJ2-7; D is uncertain. This CDR3 region has 16 residues. Germline V gene lookup returns CDR1 GTSNPN and CDR2 SVGIG (reference sequence). The ends were cut back, 4 bases at V and 4 bases at J, with 23 bases in the middle. The DNA of the CDR3 is TGTGCCTGGAACTACAACCCCGTGTGGTCTCAATACGAGCAGTACTTC. Translating it yields CAWNYNPVWSQYEQYF. The variable domain in full, with the rest retrieved from reference TRBV30 and TRBJ2-7, is SQTIHQWPATLVQPVGSPLSLECTVEGTSNPNLYWYRQAAGRGLQLLFYSVGIGQISSEVPQNLSASRPQDRQFILSSKKLLLSDSGFYLCAWNYNPVWSQYEQYFGPGTRLTVT.

This chain connects TRBV11-3 to TRBJ1-1; 7 nucleotides agree with TRBD1. Germline CDR1 SGHNT, CDR2 YENEEA. J was trimmed by 7 bases and V by 5 bases; bases with no gene match: 10. The CDR3 is 14 residues long. This chain's CDR3 is CASSPGQFRSEAFF. The CDR3 nucleotides are TGTGCCAGCAGCCCGGGACAGTTTAGGAGTGAAGCTTTCTTT.

This sequence joins TRBV5-1 and TRBJ2-6, with D unresolved. Germline assignment: CDR1 SGHRS and CDR2 YFSETQ. The CDR3 has 14 residues. Between the trimmed V and J ends, which lost 4 bases and 1 base, there was a span of 6 bases. CDR3 nucleotides: TGCGCCAGCAGCGAGCTGTCTGGGGCCAACGTCCTGACTTTC. Translating gives CASSELSGANVLTF.

V usage is TRBV5-1 and J usage is TRBJ2-1, with 9 bases that match TRBD2. The CDR3 has 14 residues. Unmatched junction bases numbered 6, after V lost 2 bases and J lost 9 bases. Germline V lookup: CDR1 SGHRS, CDR2 YFSETQ. The CDR3 DNA sequence: TGCGCCAGCAGCTTTATAGCGGGGGAGGGTGAGCAGTTCTTC. It codes for CASSFIAGEGEQFF. Full variable domain (remainder filled in from reference TRBV5-1 and TRBJ2-1): KAGVTQTPRYLIKTRGQQVTLSCSPISGHRSVSWYQQTPGQGLQFLFEYFSETQRNKGNFPGRFSGRQFSNSRSEMNVSTLELGDSALYLCASSFIAGEGEQFFGPGTRLTVL.

This clone has just one count. V and J are TRBV27 and TRBJ1-6, with D possibly being TRBD1 (5 bases). Trimming took 4 bases from V and 3 from J, leaving 10 bases between them. Germline CDR1 MNHEY, CDR2 SMNVEV (reference sequence). The CDR3 extends over 15 amino acids. The CDR3, as DNA: TGTGCCAGCAGTTCTCGACAGATCTATAATTCACCCCTCCACTTT. Its protein is CASSSRQIYNSPLHF.

This clone was picked up one time. V gene TRBV2 combines with J gene TRBJ1-6; tentative D call: TRBD1 (6 bases). Germline values: CDR1 SNHLY, CDR2 FYNNEI. Trimming took 6 bases from V and 6 from J, leaving 18 bases between them. The CDR3 extends over 16 amino acids. CDR3 in amino acids: CASRSGDRLSNSPLHF. CDR3 nucleotides: TGTGCCAGCAGAAGCGGAGACAGGCTAAGTAATTCACCCCTCCACTTT.

The gene calls are TRBV30 and TRBJ1-3; D remains ambiguous. V dropped 4 bases and J dropped 0 bases, with 7 bases sitting between them. The CDR3 has 13 residues. Looked up from germline, CDR1 is GTSNPN and CDR2 is SVGIG (reference sequence). CDR3 nucleotides: TGTGCCTGGACTGGCGGCTCTGGAAACACCATATATTTT. Protein product: CAWTGGSGNTIYF.

The chain carries TRBV11-3 and TRBJ2-5; 11 nucleotides align to TRBD1. Germline trimming cut 5 bases from V and 5 bases from J; bases unmatched to any gene: 7. CDR3 length: 15 residues. Per the germline V gene, CDR1 is SGHNT and CDR2 is YENEEA. For the CDR3, the DNA is TGTGCCAGCAGCCAGGGACAGGGGGGAAGCGAGACCCAGTACTTC. Translating it yields CASSQGQGGSETQYF.

V is TRBV7-9 and J is TRBJ1-1; TRBD1 aligns across 7 bases. The V segment lost 4 bases and the J segment 5 bases; nucleotides outside the gene matches: 4. The germline gives CDR1 SEHNR, CDR2 FQNEAQ (reference sequence). This CDR3 spans 13 amino acids. The CDR3 DNA follows: TGTGCCAGCAGCTACCCAGGGGGAACTGAAGCTTTCTTT. Protein sequence: CASSYPGGTEAFF.

This sequence joins TRBV5-1 and TRBJ2-5; 7 nucleotides align to TRBD2. There are 16 residues in the CDR3. Germline CDR1 SGHRS, CDR2 YFSETQ. V lost 0 bases, J lost 1 base, and 6 bases stayed unmatched. CDR3 coding DNA: TGCGCCAGCAGCTTGGTGTCTAGCGGAACCCAAGAGACCCAGTACTTC. Protein: CASSLVSSGTQETQYF.

A note on this clone: The identical CDR3 is also encoded by other nucleotide sequences in the sample. The rearrangement links TRBV4-1 to TRBJ1-1, with TRBD1 matching 8 bases. The CDR3 is 14 amino acids. Germline CDR1 is MGHRA and CDR2 is YSYEKL. Losses at the gene ends were 4 bases for V and 2 bases for J; bases not matched to a gene: 3. The CDR3: CASSPDRANTEAFF. CDR3 nucleotides: TGCGCCAGCAGCCCGGACAGGGCAAACACTGAAGCTTTCTTT.

The V call is TRBV18, the J call TRBJ1-5, with D possibly TRBD1 on 6 matching bases. CDR1 KGHSH and CDR2 LQKENI come from the germline V gene. V was clipped by 1 base and J by 7 bases, with 17 bases between them. The CDR3 covers 16 residues. The DNA of the CDR3 is TGTGCCAGCTCACCACAAAACGCAGGGGCCAAGCAGCCCCAGCATTTT. Amino acid sequence: CASSPQNAGAKQPQHF. Supplemented by reference TRBV18 and TRBJ1-5, the full variable domain reads NAGVMQNPRHLVRRRGQEARLRCSPMKGHSHVYWYRQLPEEGLKFMVYLQKENIIDESGMPKERFSAEFPKEGPSILRIQQVVRGDSAAYFCASSPQNAGAKQPQHFGDGTRLSIL.

The chain links TRBV3-1 (or the pseudogene TRBV3-2) to TRBJ1-1; D uncertain. Germline CDR1 LGHDT, CDR2 YNNKEL (reference sequence). The CDR3 is 14 residues long. The V end lost 0 bases, the J end lost 11 bases, and 16 bases lay between the germline ends. The chain's CDR3 is CASSQDTAVMRAFF. The DNA for the CDR3 is TGTGCCAGCAGCCAAGACACTGCGGTAATGCGGGCTTTCTTT.

This clone appeared a few times. The genes are TRBV15 and TRBJ2-1; 8 positions agree with TRBD1. The CDR3 runs to 15 residues. The V gene's germline CDR1 is LNHNV and CDR2 YYDKDF (reference sequence). J lost 7 bases, V lost 3 bases, and 8 bases had no gene match. CDR3 nucleotides: TGTGCCACCAGCAGGGGTCAGGGGGCACGGAATGAGCAGTTCTTC. Protein product: CATSRGQGARNEQFF.

The genes are TRBV2 and TRBJ1-6, with 7 nucleotides matching TRBD1. Germline V gives CDR1 SNHLY, CDR2 FYNNEI. The trim removed 7 bases at V and 7 bases at J, leaving 7 bases unmatched. This CDR3 contains 14 residues. The CDR3 loop reads CASIRQGYNSPLHF. The CDR3 DNA follows: TGTGCCAGCATTCGACAGGGATACAATTCACCCCTCCACTTT. Full variable domain (remainder filled in from reference TRBV2 and TRBJ1-6): EPEVTQTPSHQVTQMGQEVILRCVPISNHLYFYWYRQILGQKVEFLVSFYNNEISEKSEIFDDQFSVERPDGSNFTLKIRSTKLEDSAMYFCASIRQGYNSPLHFGNGTRLTVT.